A single sample gave rise to the 20 T cell receptor beta chains below, sequenced in a study of cytomegalovirus exposure and HLA in healthy donors. PCR used 60 Vbeta primers and 13 Jbeta primers. Assay: immunoSEQ multiplex PCR; the TCRdb copy retains only in-frame clones and omits some. The sample comprises some 200,000 clones, about 12% of which are singletons, and less than 8.5% rests with the top ten. The source material was PBMCs. The receptors were gathered from a man over 45 in good health and CMV-seropositive.

Regarding this clone: One end of the junction is discordant with germline, which a read error may explain. This chain links TRBV5-4 with TRBJ2-7; TRBD1 matches at 7 bases. The V gene's germline CDR1 is SGHNT and CDR2 YYREEE (reference sequence). The CDR3 is made up of 13 amino acids. CDR3: CASSLEFRDSLLF. CDR3 nucleotide sequence: TGTGCCAGCAGCTTGGAATTTCGGGACAGCCTTTTGTTC.

The chain combines TRBV28 with TRBJ1-4, with no clear D. V lost 3 bases and J lost 8, with 19 bases in between. This CDR3 region has 16 residues. Germline CDR1 MDHEN, CDR2 SYDVKM. The CDR3 protein is CASSFPGSSRGEKLFF. CDR3 bases: TGTGCCAGCAGTTTCCCAGGCTCTTCCAGAGGGGAAAAACTGTTTTTT.

This clone was found a few times. The chain uses TRBV6-1 and TRBJ1-3, with D possibly being TRBD1 (6 bases). This CDR3 has 13 residues. Germline CDR1 is MNHNS and CDR2 is SASEGT. The V gene lost 2 bases and the J gene lost 4 bases, with 6 bases spanning the gap. The CDR3 is CASSETGGNTIYF. The CDR3 nucleotides read TGTGCCAGCAGTGAAACAGGGGGAAACACCATATATTTT.

This clone was counted a few times. The rearrangement uses TRBV6-5 and TRBJ1-3; 7 bases line up with TRBD1. The CDR3 has 15 residues. The germline CDR1 and CDR2 sequences are MNHEY and SVGAGI. V was clipped by 4 bases and J by 0 bases; unmatched bases: 3. CDR3 protein: CASSFTGDSGNTIYF. In DNA form, the CDR3 reads TGTGCCAGCAGTTTTACAGGGGACTCTGGAAACACCATATATTTT.

This clone was seen more than once but under ten times. The chain is built from TRBV19 and TRBJ1-5; TRBD1 aligns across 8 bases. The CDR3 length is 15 residues. V lost 4 bases and J lost 0; bases outside the gene matches: 2. The germline CDR1 and CDR2 sequences are LNHDA and SQIVND (reference sequence). In DNA, the CDR3 is TGTGCCAGTAGTACACAGGGGGATAGCAATCAGCCCCAGCATTTT. It encodes CASSTQGDSNQPQHF.

The sample holds a few counts of this clone. This chain joins TRBV9 and TRBJ2-3, with 8 bases fitting TRBD2. This CDR3 has 16 residues. Germline V gene lookup returns CDR1 SGDLS and CDR2 YYNGEE. With 0 bases clipped from V and 1 base from J, the junction kept 4 bases outside the gene matches. CDR3 sequence: CASSVGSGGRTDTQYF. Here the CDR3 DNA reads TGTGCCAGCAGCGTAGGAAGCGGGGGCCGCACAGATACGCAGTATTTT.

This clone has only a few counts. This sequence joins TRBV29-1 and TRBJ2-7; tentative D call: TRBD1 (6 bases). This CDR3 comprises 12 residues. Trimming removed 5 bases from V and 2 bases from J, with 10 bases in between. The germline V gene has CDR1 SQVTM and CDR2 ANQGSEA. This CDR3 is CSVQAGAYEQYF. CDR3 nucleotides: TGCAGCGTTCAGGCAGGGGCCTACGAGCAGTACTTC.

The J gene is TRBJ2-6, the V gene TRBV30; 7 bases align to TRBD1. Per the germline V gene, CDR1 is GTSNPN and CDR2 is SVGIG (reference sequence). Germline trimming cut 4 bases from V and 1 base from J; bases unmatched to any gene: 10. The CDR3 has 17 residues. In nucleotides, the CDR3 is TGTGCCTGGATTCGAGGGGGCGCTCCGTCTGGGGCCAACGTCCTGACTTTC. Its translation: CAWIRGGAPSGANVLTF.

In its sample, this clone was seen a few times. The rearrangement links TRBV6-5 to TRBJ2-5; D not certain. The CDR3 has 14 residues. The V gene lost 7 bases and the J gene lost 5 bases, with 17 bases spanning the gap. Looked up from germline, CDR1 is MNHEY and CDR2 is SVGAGI. Here the CDR3 reads CASTPSFRSETQYF. The CDR3 nucleotides are TGTGCCAGCACTCCTAGTTTCCGGTCGGAGACCCAGTACTTC.

The rearrangement uses TRBV7-8 and TRBJ1-1; a possible D gene is TRBD1 (5 bases). The CDR3 totals 15 residues. CDR1 is SGHVS and CDR2 is FQNEAQ in the germline V gene. With 5 bases removed from V and 0 bases from J, the gap between germline ends came to 13 bases. In nucleotides, the CDR3 is TGTGCCAGCAGCATTCAACAGGAGCTGAACACTGAAGCTTTCTTT. Translating it yields CASSIQQELNTEAFF.

The chain is built from TRBV7-2 and TRBJ1-2, with TRBD1 identical over 9 bases. The CDR3 sequence is 13 residues long. Germline trimming cut 6 bases from V and 8 bases from J; bases unmatched to any gene: 7. CDR1 SGHTA and CDR2 FQGNSA come from the germline V gene. CDR3 in amino acids: CASRGDRDSGYTF. The CDR3 nucleotides read TGTGCCAGCAGAGGGGACAGGGATAGCGGCTACACCTTC.

V is TRBV5-1 and J is TRBJ1-6; 8 bases map to TRBD1. The CDR3 loop spans 16 amino acids. The V gene's germline CDR1 is SGHRS and CDR2 YFSETQ. V lost 0 bases to trimming and J lost 5 bases; unmatched junction nucleotides: 4. The DNA for the CDR3 is TGCGCCAGCAGCTTGGGCCAGGGGGCAAATAATTCACCCCTCCACTTT. Translating it yields CASSLGQGANNSPLHF. The variable domain in full, with the rest retrieved from reference TRBV5-1 and TRBJ1-6, is KAGVTQTPRYLIKTRGQQVTLSCSPISGHRSVSWYQQTPGQGLQFLFEYFSETQRNKGNFPGRFSGRQFSNSRSEMNVSTLELGDSALYLCASSLGQGANNSPLHFGNGTRLTVT.

The rearrangement links TRBV5-5 to TRBJ1-3; no firm D call. Germline V gives CDR1 SGHKS, CDR2 YYEKEE (reference sequence). V was shortened by 4 bases and J by 2 bases, with 13 bases between the two germline ends. The CDR3 totals 15 residues. This CDR3 is CASSLAPSPGNTIYF. The CDR3 region has the DNA TGTGCCAGCAGCCTGGCCCCGAGCCCTGGAAACACCATATATTTT.

V gene TRBV6-5 combines with J gene TRBJ1-3, with D possibly matching TRBD1 (6 bases). This CDR3 comprises 15 residues. V lost 2 bases and J lost 4, with 12 bases in between. The germline CDR1 and CDR2 sequences are MNHEY and SVGAGI. CDR3 DNA: TGTGCCAGCAGTTACGCGGTTGGGGGCGGAAACACCATATATTTT. Its protein product is CASSYAVGGGNTIYF.

This clone showed up just a few times. The rearrangement uses TRBV12-5 and TRBJ2-7, with a weak D call TRBD1 (5 bases). Germline CDR1 reads LGHNT; CDR2 reads FRNRAP. CDR3 size: 15 residues. V was cut by 1 base and J by 3 bases, with 13 bases left in between. The DNA for the CDR3 is TGTGCTAGTGGTTTGGCTCCAGGGCCCTACTACGAGCAGTACTTC. It translates to CASGLAPGPYYEQYF. The full variable domain, rest sourced from reference TRBV12-5 and TRBJ2-7, is DARVTQTPRHKVTEMGQEVTMRCQPILGHNTVFWYRQTMMQGLELLAYFRNRAPLDDSGMPKDRFSAEMPDATLATLKIQPSEPRDSAVYFCASGLAPGPYYEQYFGPGTRLTVT.

The chain links TRBV9 to TRBJ2-3, with 9 bases aligning to TRBD1. Germline CDR1 is SGDLS and CDR2 is YYNGEE. This CDR3 has 12 amino acids. The trim removed 4 bases at V and 10 bases at J, leaving 4 bases unmatched. The CDR3 sequence: CASSLDRGAQYF. DNA for the CDR3: TGTGCCAGCAGCTTAGACAGGGGGGCGCAGTATTTT.

A remark on this clone: The junction departs from germline at one end; a sequencing error may be responsible. V and J are TRBV5-1 and TRBJ2-2; D possibly corresponds to TRBD1 (7 bases). The CDR3 totals 21 residues. Germline CDR1 is SGHRS and CDR2 is YFSETQ. Here the CDR3 DNA reads TGCGCCAGCAGCTTGGCTGGCAGGGGGACTCCCGGGACCCCGAAAACCGGGGAGCTGTTTTTT. It specifies CASSLAGRGTPGTPKTGELFF.

This clone has more than one count but fewer than ten. The chain has TRBV7-2 and TRBJ1-6; D gene ambiguous. CDR1 SGHTA and CDR2 FQGNSA come from the germline V gene. CDR3 length: 13 residues. Trimming left V 3 bases short and J 2 bases short, with 2 bases between. CDR3 in amino acids: CASSFTYNSPLHF. The CDR3 nucleotides read TGTGCCAGCAGCTTTACCTATAATTCACCCCTCCACTTT.

The CDR3 reads CSARDFTEAFF. As DNA, the CDR3 is TGCAGTGCAAGGGACTTTACTGAAGCTTTCTTT. The rearrangement joins TRBV20-1 to TRBJ1-1, with D tentatively TRBD1 (5 bases). The germline V and J ends were trimmed by 6 bases and 5 bases, with 10 bases remaining between them. This CDR3 is built from 11 residues. Germline CDR1 is DFQATT and CDR2 is SNEGSKA (reference sequence).

This clone was seen a handful of times. This chain joins TRBV9 and TRBJ2-3; D might be TRBD1 (6 bases). Trimming took off 4 bases at V and 4 bases at J, with 10 bases between the two ends. In germline, CDR1 is SGDLS, CDR2 YYNGEE. CDR3 length equals 13 residues. CDR3: CASSSRTADTQYF. DNA for the CDR3: TGTGCCAGCAGCTCTCGGACAGCAGATACGCAGTATTTT.